The T cell receptor (beta chain) under discussion was sequenced for a study of blood T cell repertoires in COVID-19. Authors' processing steps: The assay estimated nucleated cells by amplifying reference gene primers. This table comes from immunoSEQ multiplex PCR, and its TCRdb copy is limited to in-frame clones, with some not included. V, J and clone size are those of that table, while D and trimming were read from the DNA. The profile shows over 250,000 clones, 80% to 90% of them singletons. The germline V gene has CDR1 SGHDT and CDR2 YYEEEE. The CDR3 is 16 amino acids. J was trimmed by 8 bases and V by 3 bases; bases with no gene match: 15.

The sequencing input was peripheral blood. This chain joins TRBV5-6 and TRBJ2-3, with 7 bases fitting TRBD2. The sequence came from a woman between 70 and 85 years old with acute or convalescent COVID-19. The CDR3 DNA reads as TGTGCCAGCAGCTCGGGACTAAGCGAAATCACGGGTACGCAGTATTTT. Translated: CASSSGLSEITGTQYF.